A single sample is the source of the 3 T cell receptor beta chains below, sequenced in a study of blood T cell repertoires in COVID-19. Using immunoSEQ multiplex PCR, the repertoire was profiled, and TCRdb retains in-frame clones only, with some absent. The sample lists 350,000 or so clones, around 82% seen once, with 2.5% to 3% in the top ten. Sequencing input: peripheral blood. The source is a man aged 25-40 years with active or convalescent COVID-19.

The CDR3: CASSESQTVNTEAFF. The CDR3 DNA is TGTGCCAGCAGCGAGTCACAGACAGTGAACACTGAAGCTTTCTTT. This chain joins TRBV21-1 and TRBJ1-1; the tabulated D call, TRBD1, remains unverified against the DNA. TRBV21-1 counts as a pseudogene. This CDR3 contains 15 residues.

The chain combines TRBV5-6 with TRBJ2-7, with unresolved D. Germline V gene data show CDR1 as SGHDT and CDR2 as YYEEEE. The germline V and J ends were trimmed by 0 bases and 5 bases, with 6 bases remaining between them. This CDR3 is 12 amino acids long. The CDR3 loop is CASSLGVNEQYF. The CDR3 DNA follows: TGTGCCAGCAGCTTGGGAGTAAACGAGCAGTACTTC.

V usage is TRBV6-1 and J usage is TRBJ2-5; TRBD1 might be the D (7 bases). The CDR3 totals 16 residues. CDR1 and CDR2 from the germline V gene are MNHNS and SASEGT. V shed 1 base and J shed 4 bases, with 16 bases lying between them. The CDR3 region is CASSEDDRDFGETQYF. As DNA, the CDR3 is TGTGCCAGCAGTGAAGATGACAGGGACTTCGGAGAGACCCAGTACTTC.